A single sample gave rise to the 28 T cell receptor beta chains below, sequenced in a study of blood T cell repertoires in COVID-19. Clones were sequenced by immunoSEQ multiplex PCR, and TCRdb holds only the in-frame ones, with some missing. The sample has around 140,000 clones; approximately 90% are singletons. Sequences were obtained from peripheral blood. The receptor source for this set is an older man with active COVID-19.

This clone was counted once. This sequence joins TRBV4-3 and TRBJ1-1, with 7 bases fitting TRBD1. J lost 5 bases, V lost 3 bases, and 9 bases had no gene match. The CDR3 runs 15 residues. Germline V gives CDR1 LGHNA, CDR2 YSLEER. The CDR3 DNA follows: TGCGCCAGCAGCCAGGGGGTGACAGGGCAAACTGAAGCTTTCTTT. Translation: CASSQGVTGQTEAFF.

Concerning this clone: The junction departs from germline at one end; a sequencing error may be responsible. CDR3 region: CASSQQGNDQNF. In DNA, the CDR3 is TGTGCCAGCAGTCAGCAGGGGAATGATCAAAACTTC. The rearrangement joins TRBV12-3 or TRBV12-4 to TRBJ2-7, with D possibly TRBD1 on 6 matching bases. The CDR3 loop spans 12 amino acids.

The rearrangement joins TRBV14 to TRBJ2-7; 7 bases map to TRBD2. From germline, CDR1 is SGHDN and CDR2 FVKESK. CDR3 size: 14 residues. The J segment lost 9 bases and the V segment lost 3 bases, leaving 11 bases of the junction unmatched. The CDR3 DNA reads as TGTGCCAGCAGCCACGGGACTACCTCCGGTGGGCAGTACTTC. Amino acids: CASSHGTTSGGQYF. The variable domain in full, with the rest retrieved from reference TRBV14 and TRBJ2-7, is EAGVTQFPSHSVIEKGQTVTLRCDPISGHDNLYWYRRVMGKEIKFLLHFVKESKQDESGMPNNRFLAERTGGTYSTLKVQPAELEDSGVYFCASSHGTTSGGQYFGPGTRLTVT.

The rearrangement uses TRBV12-5 and TRBJ1-2, with D perhaps TRBD1 (6 bases). The germline V gene encodes CDR1 LGHNT and CDR2 FRNRAP. The CDR3 is made up of 17 amino acids. With 0 bases removed from V and 0 bases from J, the gap between germline ends came to 14 bases. This CDR3 is CASGLVQTGQPNYGYTF. CDR3 coding DNA: TGTGCTAGTGGTTTGGTACAGACGGGACAACCTAACTATGGCTACACCTTC.

The chain recombines TRBV24-1 with TRBJ1-4; D not certain. The V gene's germline CDR1 is KGHDR and CDR2 SFDVKD. V lost 8 bases and J 8 bases, leaving 8 bases between the germline ends. The CDR3 has 11 residues. The CDR3 protein is CATTSLEKLFF. As DNA, the CDR3 is TGTGCCACCACCTCCCTGGAAAAACTGTTTTTT.

This rearrangement joins TRBV2 to TRBJ2-4, with D possibly matching TRBD2 (6 bases). The CDR3 sequence is 15 residues long. The germline gives CDR1 SNHLY, CDR2 FYNNEI. V dropped 6 bases and J dropped 3 bases, with 15 bases sitting between them. This CDR3 is CASRGGAGVKNIQYF. CDR3 in DNA: TGTGCCAGCAGGGGGGGAGCCGGGGTCAAAAACATTCAGTACTTC.

The chain recombines TRBV29-1 with TRBJ2-4, with 7 positions matching TRBD1. Germline trimming cut 6 bases from V and 3 bases from J; bases unmatched to any gene: 5. The CDR3 length is 13 residues. Germline-derived CDR1 and CDR2 are SQVTM and ANQGSEA. The CDR3 spells CSVGDRGKNIQYF. As DNA, the CDR3 is TGCAGCGTCGGGGACAGAGGCAAAAACATTCAGTACTTC.

V gene TRBV10-3 combines with J gene TRBJ2-7; tentative D call: TRBD2 (6 bases). Germline CDR1 ENHRY, CDR2 SYGVKD. With 4 bases removed from V and 0 bases from J, the gap between germline ends came to 13 bases. The CDR3 spans 15 residues. Here the CDR3 reads CAISALAISSYEQYF. CDR3 nucleotides: TGTGCCATCAGTGCACTAGCCATAAGCTCCTACGAGCAGTACTTC.

The V call is TRBV5-1, the J call TRBJ1-5; TRBD1 might be the D (5 bases). V lost 1 base and J 4 bases, leaving 12 bases between the germline ends. Germline V CDR1 and CDR2: SGHRS, YFSETQ. The CDR3 contains 15 residues. CDR3 in amino acids: CASSLFTGENQPQHF. The CDR3 bases are TGCGCCAGCAGCTTGTTTACAGGCGAAAATCAGCCCCAGCATTTT.

This rearrangement joins TRBV5-4 to TRBJ2-7; D is possibly TRBD1 (5 bases). The CDR3 consists of 15 residues. Trimming left V 0 bases short and J 2 bases short, with 12 bases between. Germline CDR1 is SGHNT and CDR2 is YYREEE (reference sequence). The DNA of the CDR3 is TGTGCCAGCAGCTTGGGCCGGACATCAACCTACGAGCAGTACTTC. Its translation is CASSLGRTSTYEQYF.

The chain joins TRBV9 to TRBJ2-3; 7 positions agree with TRBD1. Per germline, CDR1 SGDLS and CDR2 YYNGEE. This CDR3 is built from 16 residues. Losses at the gene ends were 3 bases for V and 0 bases for J; bases not matched to a gene: 7. CDR3 sequence reads: CASSAGDSMSTDTQYF. Here the CDR3 DNA reads TGTGCCAGCAGCGCTGGGGACAGCATGAGCACAGATACGCAGTATTTT.

V is TRBV5-1 and J is TRBJ2-1; TRBD2 aligns across 13 bases. CDR1 SGHRS and CDR2 YFSETQ come from the germline V gene. The CDR3 has 15 amino acids. The V segment lost 0 bases and the J segment 6 bases; nucleotides outside the gene matches: 0. The CDR3 DNA is TGCGCCAGCAGCTTGGGGACTAGCGGGAGCAATGAGCAGTTCTTC. As protein: CASSLGTSGSNEQFF. The whole variable domain, filled in from reference TRBV5-1 and TRBJ2-1, reads KAGVTQTPRYLIKTRGQQVTLSCSPISGHRSVSWYQQTPGQGLQFLFEYFSETQRNKGNFPGRFSGRQFSNSRSEMNVSTLELGDSALYLCASSLGTSGSNEQFFGPGTRLTVL.

This clone was picked up one time. The CDR3 DNA reads TGCGCCAGCAGCTTGTTTGGCGGGAGGGCCGAGGGTAACGAGCAGTACTTC. Amino acid sequence: CASSLFGGRAEGNEQYF. The V and J genes are TRBV5-1 and TRBJ2-7; the match to TRBD2 covers 9 bases. Germline CDR1 SGHRS, CDR2 YFSETQ. This CDR3 has 17 amino acids. J gave up 5 bases and V 1 base, and 13 bases lay outside the gene matches.

The V call is TRBV13, the J call TRBJ2-3; maybe TRBD2 (6 bases). Germline CDR1 PRHDT, CDR2 FYEKMQ (reference sequence). Trimming left V 6 bases short and J 2 bases short, with 18 bases between. The CDR3 is made up of 16 amino acids. CDR3 protein: CASRAFGTLFTDTQYF. The CDR3 DNA reads TGTGCCAGCAGAGCCTTCGGGACTCTCTTCACAGATACGCAGTATTTT.

The chain uses TRBV7-2 and TRBJ2-7; D ambiguous. V gave up 1 base and J gave up 5 bases, with 3 bases separating them. Germline loops: CDR1 SGHTA, CDR2 FQGNSA. The CDR3 extends over 11 amino acids. CDR3 amino acids: CASSLVNEQYF. CDR3 nucleotide sequence: TGTGCCAGCAGCTTAGTAAACGAGCAGTACTTC.

This clone was seen more than once but under ten times. The chain uses TRBV4-1 and TRBJ1-5, with a tentative D call TRBD1 (5 bases). Trimming stripped 3 bases from V and 1 base from J, with 16 bases between. Germline V lookup: CDR1 MGHRA, CDR2 YSYEKL. The CDR3 runs 17 residues. The DNA of the CDR3 is TGCGCCAGCAGCCATCCAGCGCCCCGACAGAGCAATCAGCCCCAGCATTTT. This sequence encodes CASSHPAPRQSNQPQHF.

V usage is TRBV7-9 and J usage is TRBJ1-1, with D maybe TRBD1 (5 bases). V lost 4 bases to trimming and J lost 8 bases, with 14 bases between them. CDR3 size: 13 residues. Germline loops: CDR1 SEHNR, CDR2 FQNEAQ (reference sequence). CDR3 in amino acids: CASSSSGDHEAFF. The CDR3 DNA reads as TGTGCCAGCAGCTCCTCGGGGGATCACGAAGCTTTCTTT.

The V and J genes are TRBV27 and TRBJ2-7; TRBD2 aligns across 8 bases. The ends lost 6 bases at V and 6 bases at J; junction bases unmatched: 10. Germline CDR1 and CDR2: MNHEY and SMNVEV (reference sequence). The CDR3 length is 14 residues. The DNA for the CDR3 is TGTGCCAGCAGGACAGCCGGGACTAGTTCCGAGCAGTACTTC. Its translation: CASRTAGTSSEQYF.

V and J are TRBV7-3 and TRBJ1-1, with D perhaps TRBD1 (6 bases). The germline gives CDR1 SGHTA, CDR2 FQGTGA. Between the trimmed V and J ends, which lost 3 bases and 6 bases, there was a span of 14 bases. This CDR3 spans 14 amino acids. The CDR3 nucleotides are TGTGCCAGCAGCTTGGGACACTCGGGCGCTGAAGCTTTCTTT. Translation: CASSLGHSGAEAFF.

In DNA, the CDR3 is TGCGCCAGCAGCTCTTACGGGACGGAGGGTTCACCCCTCCACTTT. It is translated as CASSSYGTEGSPLHF. This chain connects TRBV5-1 to TRBJ1-6; TRBD1 might be the D (5 bases). This CDR3 is built from 15 residues. V was clipped by 3 bases and J by 9 bases, with 16 bases between them. Germline assignment: CDR1 SGHRS and CDR2 YFSETQ.

This chain uses TRBV28 with TRBJ1-1, with TRBD1 identical over 10 bases. This CDR3 is 16 amino acids long. The ends lost 3 bases at V and 3 bases at J; junction bases unmatched: 7. The germline gives CDR1 MDHEN, CDR2 SYDVKM. The CDR3: CASSFGTGDRYTEAFF. CDR3 bases: TGTGCCAGCAGTTTTGGGACAGGGGATAGGTACACTGAAGCTTTCTTT.

The V gene is TRBV6-5, the J gene TRBJ1-6; 7 nucleotides align to TRBD1. The CDR3 is 14 amino acids. With V trimmed by 6 bases and J by 4 bases, 3 bases remained unmatched. Germline values: CDR1 MNHEY, CDR2 SVGAGI. The CDR3 sequence is CASSPGQYNSPLHF. CDR3 in DNA: TGTGCCAGCAGCCCGGGACAGTATAATTCACCCCTCCACTTT.

The V gene is TRBV9, the J gene TRBJ2-1, with a possible D match to TRBD2 (7 bases). CDR1 is SGDLS, CDR2 YYNGEE, per germline. V was trimmed by 3 bases and J by 8 bases, leaving 15 bases between them. This CDR3 spans 14 amino acids. The CDR3 DNA reads TGTGCCAGCAGCGCCCCCGGGGGGCCCTATGAGCAGTTCTTC. It codes for CASSAPGGPYEQFF. The full variable domain, with the rest looked up from reference TRBV9 and TRBJ2-1, is DSGVTQTPKHLITATGQRVTLRCSPRSGDLSVYWYQQSLDQGLQFLIQYYNGEERAKGNILERFSAQQFPDLHSELNLSSLELGDSALYFCASSAPGGPYEQFFGPGTRLTVL.

The rearrangement joins TRBV4-1 to TRBJ2-1, with TRBD1 identical over 7 bases. The CDR3 extends over 16 amino acids. Germline CDR1 reads MGHRA; CDR2 reads YSYEKL. V shed 3 bases, J shed 7 bases, and the junction held 12 bases outside the gene matches. CDR3 DNA: TGCGCCAGCAGCCATCAGTTGGCCGACAGGGCGAATGAGCAGTTCTTC. It codes for CASSHQLADRANEQFF.

The V gene is TRBV28, the J gene TRBJ2-5; possible D gene TRBD1, 6 bases. V lost 5 bases and J 4 bases, leaving 14 bases between the germline ends. Germline V gene lookup returns CDR1 MDHEN and CDR2 SYDVKM. The CDR3 covers 14 residues. CDR3 DNA sequence: TGTGCCAGCAGTCTACAGGGTAACCTAGAGACCCAGTACTTC. Translating gives CASSLQGNLETQYF.

The chain couples TRBV9 to TRBJ2-6; TRBD2 aligns across 8 bases. V lost 0 bases to trimming and J lost 4 bases; unmatched junction nucleotides: 6. CDR1 is SGDLS and CDR2 is YYNGEE in the germline V gene. This CDR3 has 17 residues. CDR3 sequence reads: CASSVGGSGTGANVLTF. The DNA for the CDR3 is TGTGCCAGCAGCGTAGGAGGTAGCGGGACGGGGGCCAACGTCCTGACTTTC.

The genes are TRBV7-2 and TRBJ1-1, with D hard to call. Germline lookup yields CDR1 SGHTA and CDR2 FQGNSA. Between the trimmed V and J ends, which lost 0 bases and 0 bases, there was a span of 11 bases. This CDR3 region has 16 residues. The CDR3 protein is CASSLAGRAMNTEAFF. In DNA form, the CDR3 reads TGTGCCAGCAGCTTAGCGGGGAGGGCTATGAACACTGAAGCTTTCTTT.

The rearrangement uses TRBV27 and TRBJ1-5; 7 bases are a match to TRBD1. V trimming: 4 bases; J trimming: 6 bases; junction bases outside the gene matches: 6. This CDR3 is 14 amino acids long. CDR1 and CDR2 (germline): MNHEY, SMNVEV (reference sequence). CDR3 in amino acids: CASSSRQGSQPQHF. The CDR3, as DNA: TGTGCCAGCAGTTCCCGACAGGGAAGTCAGCCCCAGCATTTT.